These 8 T cell receptor beta chains were sequenced from one sample in a study of blood T cell repertoires in COVID-19. The table came from immunoSEQ multiplex PCR; TCRdb's copy has only in-frame clones and leaves some out. The sample includes approximately 190,000 clones, roughly four fifths seen only once; the top ten take over 13%. The sample comprised peripheral blood. These receptors came from a man younger than 45 with active or convalescent COVID-19.

The V and J genes are TRBV5-4 and TRBJ2-7; D may be TRBD1 (5 bases). Trimming took off 4 bases at V and 7 bases at J, with 12 bases between the two ends. The CDR3 extends over 12 amino acids. The germline V gene has CDR1 SGHNT and CDR2 YYREEE (reference sequence). In DNA, the CDR3 is TGTGCCAGCAGCCTCGTGAAGGGGGAGCAGTACTTC. Encoded protein: CASSLVKGEQYF.

This clone was observed a few times. The CDR3 coding sequence is TGTGCCAGCAGTGACTACGATGGGACAGGGAACTATGGCTACACCTTC. Protein sequence: CASSDYDGTGNYGYTF. The V and J genes are TRBV6-4 and TRBJ1-2; TRBD1 aligns across 9 bases. This CDR3 spans 16 amino acids. Germline V CDR1 and CDR2: MRHNA, SNTAGT. With V trimmed by 1 base and J by 2 bases, 5 bases remained unmatched.

V gene TRBV6-5 combines with J gene TRBJ1-2; D possibly corresponds to TRBD1 (5 bases). There are 11 residues in the CDR3. V lost 4 bases, J lost 10 bases, and 10 bases lay in between. Germline lookup yields CDR1 MNHEY and CDR2 SVGAGI. The chain's CDR3 is CASSSRDDYTF. CDR3 bases: TGTGCCAGCAGTTCCAGGGATGACTACACCTTC.

V usage is TRBV19 and J usage is TRBJ1-2; D perhaps matches TRBD1 (5 bases). CDR1 and CDR2 from the germline V gene are LNHDA and SQIVND (reference sequence). Trimming pared 5 bases from V and 4 bases from J, leaving 17 bases between. The CDR3 covers 15 residues. The CDR3 loop reads CASSPLGGSTYGYTF. The DNA for the CDR3 is TGTGCCAGTAGTCCCTTGGGGGGGAGCACCTATGGCTACACCTTC.

V and J are TRBV29-1 and TRBJ1-1; no definite D call. V was trimmed by 3 bases and J by 5 bases, leaving 13 bases between them. This CDR3 is built from 13 residues. The germline gives CDR1 SQVTM, CDR2 ANQGSEA. The DNA for the CDR3 is TGCAGCGTTGAGTTGGGAGTCGGGACTGAAGCTTTCTTT. Protein product: CSVELGVGTEAFF. Variable domain in full (rest from reference TRBV29-1 and TRBJ1-1): SAVISQKPSRDICQRGTSLTIQCQVDSQVTMMFWYRQQPGQSLTLIATANQGSEATYESGFVIDKFPISRPNLTFSTLTVSNMSPEDSSIYLCSVELGVGTEAFFGQGTRLTVV.

This clone was seen a handful of times. This sequence joins TRBV2 and TRBJ2-2; D gene ambiguous. V lost 1 base and J 1 base, leaving 10 bases between the germline ends. Germline values: CDR1 SNHLY, CDR2 FYNNEI. This CDR3 is built from 16 residues. The CDR3 protein is CASSEVWAGNTGELFF. CDR3 nucleotide sequence: TGTGCCAGCAGTGAAGTGTGGGCCGGGAACACCGGGGAGCTGTTTTTT. Looking up the rest from reference TRBV2 and TRBJ2-2 gives the full variable domain: EPEVTQTPSHQVTQMGQEVILRCVPISNHLYFYWYRQILGQKVEFLVSFYNNEISEKSEIFDDQFSVERPDGSNFTLKIRSTKLEDSAMYFCASSEVWAGNTGELFFGEGSRLTVL.

This clone has only a few counts. The J gene is TRBJ2-1, the V gene TRBV30; 12 nucleotides agree with TRBD2. V dropped 1 base and J dropped 0; count of bases not matched to a gene: 10. Germline V CDR1 and CDR2: GTSNPN, SVGIG (reference sequence). The CDR3 spans 19 residues. The DNA for the CDR3 is TGTGCCTGGAGTGCCTTGGGACTAGCGGGCCTAGCCTCCTACAATGAGCAGTTCTTC. Its translation is CAWSALGLAGLASYNEQFF.

The gene calls are TRBV5-4 and TRBJ2-1; 10 bases match TRBD2. Germline CDR1 reads SGHNT; CDR2 reads YYREEE (reference sequence). This CDR3 contains 19 residues. Trimming took 4 bases from V and 4 from J; bases not matched to a gene: 17. The CDR3 is CASSSAGTSAPPSYNEQFF. The CDR3 nucleotides are TGTGCCAGCAGCAGCGCCGGGACTAGCGCTCCTCCCAGTTACAATGAGCAGTTCTTC. Looking up the rest from reference TRBV5-4 and TRBJ2-1 gives the full variable domain: ETGVTQSPTHLIKTRGQQVTLRCSSQSGHNTVSWYQQALGQGPQFIFQYYREEENGRGNFPPRFSGLQFPNYSSELNVNALELDDSALYLCASSSAGTSAPPSYNEQFFGPGTRLTVL.